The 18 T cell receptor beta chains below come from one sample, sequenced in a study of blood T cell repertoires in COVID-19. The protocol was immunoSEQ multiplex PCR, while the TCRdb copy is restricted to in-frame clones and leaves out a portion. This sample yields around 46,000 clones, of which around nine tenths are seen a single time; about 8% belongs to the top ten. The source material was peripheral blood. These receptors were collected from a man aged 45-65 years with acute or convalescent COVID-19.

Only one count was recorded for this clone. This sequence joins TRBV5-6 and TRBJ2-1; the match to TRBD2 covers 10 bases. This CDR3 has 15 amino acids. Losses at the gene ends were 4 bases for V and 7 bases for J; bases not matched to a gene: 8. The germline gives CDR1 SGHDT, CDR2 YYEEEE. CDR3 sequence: CASSALAGAGNEQFF. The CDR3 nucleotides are TGTGCCAGCAGCGCCCTAGCGGGAGCCGGTAATGAGCAGTTCTTC.

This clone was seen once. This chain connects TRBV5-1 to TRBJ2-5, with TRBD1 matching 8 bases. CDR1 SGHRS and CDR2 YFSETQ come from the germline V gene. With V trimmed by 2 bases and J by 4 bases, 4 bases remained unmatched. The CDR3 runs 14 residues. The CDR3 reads CASSFSGGIETQYF. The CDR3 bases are TGCGCCAGCAGCTTCTCAGGGGGCATAGAGACCCAGTACTTC.

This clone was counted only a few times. The CDR3 region has the DNA TGCGCCAGTGGACTAGCGGCCTCCAATGAGCAGTTCTTC. This sequence encodes CASGLAASNEQFF. The chain links TRBV5-1 to TRBJ2-1, with 10 bases identical to TRBD2. Germline V gene data show CDR1 as SGHRS and CDR2 as YFSETQ. Trimming took 8 bases from V and 6 from J; bases not matched to a gene: 5. CDR3 length: 13 residues.

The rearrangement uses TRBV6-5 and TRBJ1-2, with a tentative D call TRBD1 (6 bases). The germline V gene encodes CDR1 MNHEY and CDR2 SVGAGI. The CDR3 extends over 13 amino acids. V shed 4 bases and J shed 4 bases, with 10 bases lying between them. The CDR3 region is CASSSGQFYGYTF. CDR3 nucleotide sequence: TGTGCCAGCAGTTCTGGACAGTTCTATGGCTACACCTTC.

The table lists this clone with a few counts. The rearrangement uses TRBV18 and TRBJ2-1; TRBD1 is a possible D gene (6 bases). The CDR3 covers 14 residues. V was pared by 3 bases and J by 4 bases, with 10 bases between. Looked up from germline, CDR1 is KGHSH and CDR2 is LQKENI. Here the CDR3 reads CASSPAGQYNEQFF. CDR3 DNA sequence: TGTGCCAGCTCACCGGCTGGACAGTACAATGAGCAGTTCTTC.

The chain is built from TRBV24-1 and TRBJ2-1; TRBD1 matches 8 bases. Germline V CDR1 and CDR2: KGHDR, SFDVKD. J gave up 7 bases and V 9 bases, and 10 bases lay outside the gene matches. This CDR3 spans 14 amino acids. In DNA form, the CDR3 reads TGTGCCACCCAAGAGGGGACAGGACCAAATGAGCAGTTCTTC. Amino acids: CATQEGTGPNEQFF.

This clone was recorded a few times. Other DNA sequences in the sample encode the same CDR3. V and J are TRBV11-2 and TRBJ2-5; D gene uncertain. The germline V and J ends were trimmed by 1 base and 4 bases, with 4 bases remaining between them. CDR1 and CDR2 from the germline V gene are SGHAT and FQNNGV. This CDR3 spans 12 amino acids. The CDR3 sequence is CASSLAGETQYF. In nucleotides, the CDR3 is TGTGCCAGCAGCTTAGCGGGAGAGACCCAGTACTTC. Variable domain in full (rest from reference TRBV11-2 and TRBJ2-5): EAGVAQSPRYKIIEKRQSVAFWCNPISGHATLYWYQQILGQGPKLLIQFQNNGVVDDSQLPKDRFSAERLKGVDSTLKIQPAKLEDSAVYLCASSLAGETQYFGPGTRLLVL.

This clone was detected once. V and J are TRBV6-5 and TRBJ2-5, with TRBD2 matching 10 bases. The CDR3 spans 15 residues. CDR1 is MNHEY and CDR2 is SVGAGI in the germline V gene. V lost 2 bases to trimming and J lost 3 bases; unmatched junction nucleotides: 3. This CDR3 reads CASSYRGLAEETQYF. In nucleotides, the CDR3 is TGTGCCAGCAGTTACCGAGGACTAGCGGAAGAGACCCAGTACTTC.

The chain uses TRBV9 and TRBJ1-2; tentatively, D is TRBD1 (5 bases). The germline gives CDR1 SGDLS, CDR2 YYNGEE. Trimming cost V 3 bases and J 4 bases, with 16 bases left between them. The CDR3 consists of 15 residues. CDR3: CASSDEAGLGYGYTF. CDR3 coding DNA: TGTGCCAGCAGCGATGAGGCAGGGCTCGGCTATGGCTACACCTTC.

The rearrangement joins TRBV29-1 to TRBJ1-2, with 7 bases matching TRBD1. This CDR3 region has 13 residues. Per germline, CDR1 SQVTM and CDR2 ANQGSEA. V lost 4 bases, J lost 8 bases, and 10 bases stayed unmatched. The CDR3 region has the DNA TGCAGCGTTGTTACAGGGGCGGCGAACGGCTACACCTTC. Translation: CSVVTGAANGYTF.

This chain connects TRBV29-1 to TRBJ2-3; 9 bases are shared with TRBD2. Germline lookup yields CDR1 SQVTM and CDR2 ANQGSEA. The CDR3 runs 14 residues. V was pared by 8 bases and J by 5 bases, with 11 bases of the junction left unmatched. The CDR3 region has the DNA TGCAGCAATTCAGCGGGAGGAGGGGGAGATACGCAGTATTTT. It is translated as CSNSAGGGGDTQYF.

Here the CDR3 DNA reads TGCGCCAGCAGCTTGGGACTTAAGACTGAAGCTTTCTTT. This codes for CASSLGLKTEAFF. This chain connects TRBV5-1 to TRBJ1-1; D gene unclear. Trimming removed 0 bases from V and 5 bases from J, with 8 bases in between. In germline, CDR1 is SGHRS, CDR2 YFSETQ. There are 13 residues in the CDR3.

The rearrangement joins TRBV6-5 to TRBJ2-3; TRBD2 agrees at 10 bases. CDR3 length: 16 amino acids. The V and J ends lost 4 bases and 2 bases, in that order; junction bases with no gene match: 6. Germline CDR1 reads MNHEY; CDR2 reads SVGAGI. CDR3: CASSSRLAGHTDTQYF. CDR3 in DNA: TGTGCCAGCAGTTCTCGACTAGCGGGTCACACAGATACGCAGTATTTT.

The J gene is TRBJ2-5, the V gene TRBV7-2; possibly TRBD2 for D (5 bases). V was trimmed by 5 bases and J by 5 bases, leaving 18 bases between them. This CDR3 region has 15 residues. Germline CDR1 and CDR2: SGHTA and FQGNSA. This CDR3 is CASSPVVGETETQYF. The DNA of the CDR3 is TGTGCCAGCAGCCCAGTAGTCGGGGAAACGGAGACCCAGTACTTC. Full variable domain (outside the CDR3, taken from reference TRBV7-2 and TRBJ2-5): GAGVSQSPSNKVTEKGKDVELRCDPISGHTALYWYRQSLGQGLEFLIYFQGNSAPDKSGLPSDRFSAERTGGSVSTLTIQRTQQEDSAVYLCASSPVVGETETQYFGPGTRLLVL.

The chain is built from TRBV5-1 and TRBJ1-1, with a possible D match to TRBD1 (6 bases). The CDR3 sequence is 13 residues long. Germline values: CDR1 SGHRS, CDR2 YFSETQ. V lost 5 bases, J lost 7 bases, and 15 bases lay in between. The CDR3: CASRHGQTNEAFF. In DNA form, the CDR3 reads TGCGCCAGCAGACATGGACAGACTAATGAAGCTTTCTTT. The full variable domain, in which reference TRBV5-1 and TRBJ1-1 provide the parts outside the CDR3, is KAGVTQTPRYLIKTRGQQVTLSCSPISGHRSVSWYQQTPGQGLQFLFEYFSETQRNKGNFPGRFSGRQFSNSRSEMNVSTLELGDSALYLCASRHGQTNEAFFGQGTRLTVV.

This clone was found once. CDR3 bases: TGTGCCAGCAGTGAAGGCCCAACAGGGGGTCGAGAGACCCAGTACTTC. Translated: CASSEGPTGGRETQYF. The V and J genes are TRBV2 and TRBJ2-5, with TRBD1 matching over 8 bases. Germline V gene lookup returns CDR1 SNHLY and CDR2 FYNNEI. The V and J ends lost 1 base and 4 bases, in that order; junction bases with no gene match: 8. This CDR3 has 16 residues.

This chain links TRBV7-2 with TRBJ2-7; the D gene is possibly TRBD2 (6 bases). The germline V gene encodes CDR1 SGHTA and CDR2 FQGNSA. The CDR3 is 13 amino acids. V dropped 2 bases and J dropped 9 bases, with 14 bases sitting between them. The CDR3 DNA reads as TGTGCCAGCAGCTTAACTAGCTTGAGTTTGCAGTACTTC. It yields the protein CASSLTSLSLQYF.

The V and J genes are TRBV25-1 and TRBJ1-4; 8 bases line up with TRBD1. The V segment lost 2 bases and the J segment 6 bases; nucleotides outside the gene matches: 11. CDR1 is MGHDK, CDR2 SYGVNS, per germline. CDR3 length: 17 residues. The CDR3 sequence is CASSEIQAGGAYEKLFF. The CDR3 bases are TGTGCCAGCAGTGAAATCCAGGCAGGGGGCGCTTATGAAAAACTGTTTTTT.